The 6 T cell receptor beta chains below all came from one sample that was sequenced in a study of identical twins. TCRdb re-analysed the 5' RACE reads in MiXCR, keeping a single row per CDR3 protein. The data show some 570,000 distinct CDR3 sequences, approximately 20% seen once. The same sample was also studied in work on yellow fever vaccine responses in identical twins.

Specimen: CD4+ T cells sorted from blood. The source is a woman between 18 and 29 years old in good health.

This clonotype turned up a few times. The J gene is TRBJ2-7, the V gene TRBV10-3, with 8 bases lining up with TRBD1. CDR1 and CDR2 from the germline V gene are ENHRY and SYGVKD. The junction had 7 bases not matched to a gene; V was cut back by 6 bases and J by 3 bases. CDR3 length: 14 amino acids. The CDR3 here is CAISAGQGLYEQYF. The CDR3 DNA is TGTGCCATCAGCGCTGGACAGGGCCTCTACGAGCAGTACTTC.

A few counts support this clonotype. V gene TRBV14 combines with J gene TRBJ2-7; D call uncertain. There are 14 residues in the CDR3. Trimming removed 0 bases from V and 2 bases from J, with 8 bases in between. The germline V gene encodes CDR1 SGHDN and CDR2 FVKESK. The DNA of the CDR3 is TGTGCCAGCAGCCAAGATATTACCCCCTACGAGCAGTACGTC. Encoded protein: CASSQDITPYEQYV.

This clonotype was counted only a few times. Since a much larger clone is just one base distant, this may be a read error. J is TRBJ1-1 and V is TRBV12-3 or TRBV12-4; the D is unclear. V was clipped by 6 bases and J by 0 bases, with 8 bases between them. This CDR3 is 13 amino acids long. The CDR3 loop is CASRGQMNTEAFF. The DNA of the CDR3 is TGTGCCAGCAGAGGGCAGATGAACACTGAAGCTTTCTTT.

V and J are TRBV6-5 and TRBJ2-6, with D perhaps matching TRBD1 (6 bases). The CDR3 loop spans 18 amino acids. The germline V gene encodes CDR1 MNHEY and CDR2 SVGAGI. Trimming removed 0 bases from V and 2 bases from J, with 14 bases in between. CDR3 DNA: TGTGCCAGCAGTTACTCAGCACAGGGTGTAGCTGGGGCCAACGTCCTGACTTTC. Translation: CASSYSAQGVAGANVLTF.

The rearrangement uses TRBV20-1 and TRBJ2-3; TRBD2 aligns across 11 bases. Per germline, CDR1 DFQATT and CDR2 SNEGSKA (reference sequence). This CDR3 has 16 residues. The junction had 4 bases not matched to a gene; V was cut back by 0 bases and J by 2 bases. The CDR3: CSARDPSGRPTDTQYF. Written as DNA, the CDR3 is TGCAGTGCTAGAGATCCTAGCGGGAGGCCCACAGATACGCAGTATTTT.

This clonotype was detected a few times. The chain is built from TRBV10-3 and TRBJ2-2, with TRBD1 matching over 7 bases. This CDR3 contains 14 residues. The V gene end was trimmed by 6 bases and the J gene end by 0 bases; junction bases not matched to a gene: 1. The V gene's germline CDR1 is ENHRY and CDR2 SYGVKD. The CDR3 bases are TGTGCCATCAGAGGACAGGCGAACACCGGGGAGCTGTTTTTT. Protein product: CAIRGQANTGELFF.